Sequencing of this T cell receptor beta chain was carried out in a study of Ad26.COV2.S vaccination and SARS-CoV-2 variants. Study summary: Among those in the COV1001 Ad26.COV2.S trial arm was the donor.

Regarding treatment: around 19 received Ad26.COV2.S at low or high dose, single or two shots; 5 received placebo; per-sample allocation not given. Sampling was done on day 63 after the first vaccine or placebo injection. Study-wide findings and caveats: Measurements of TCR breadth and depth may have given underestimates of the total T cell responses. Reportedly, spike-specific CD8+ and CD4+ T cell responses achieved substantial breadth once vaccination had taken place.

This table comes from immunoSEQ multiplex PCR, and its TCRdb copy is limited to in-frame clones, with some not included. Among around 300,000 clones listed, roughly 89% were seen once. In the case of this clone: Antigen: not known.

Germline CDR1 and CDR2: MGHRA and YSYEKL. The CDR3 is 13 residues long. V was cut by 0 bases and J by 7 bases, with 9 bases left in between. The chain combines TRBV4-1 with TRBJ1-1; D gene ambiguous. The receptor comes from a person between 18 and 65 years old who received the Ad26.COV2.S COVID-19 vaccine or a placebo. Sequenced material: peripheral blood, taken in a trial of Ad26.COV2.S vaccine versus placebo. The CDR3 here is CASSQDSRNEAFF. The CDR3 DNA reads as TGCGCCAGCAGCCAAGATTCGCGAAATGAAGCTTTCTTT.